This is a list of T cell receptor beta chains from one sample in a study of blood T cells in healthy people across ages. TCRdb called the 5' RACE reads again in MiXCR, with one record for every CDR3 protein. Seen here are some 800,000 distinct CDR3 sequences, approximately 48% observed once, and the top ten hold roughly a fifth. The material sequenced was blood. Receptors originate from a man aged 55 to 70 in good health. The CDR3 runs from the conserved cysteine through the conserved F or W. A D gene is named only where the DNA matches it firmly. Not every row has a clone size; where given, it reads once, few, many or a size class.

size	V	D	J	CDR3	DNA
few	TRBV6-2/TRBV6-3	TRBD1	TRBJ2-5	CASSYAGTEKETQYF	TGTGCCAGCAGTTACGCCGGGACAGAGAAAGAGACCCAGTACTTC
.	TRBV30	TRBD1	TRBJ1-1	CAWSSRDRLMNTEAFF	TGTGCCTGGAGCTCCCGGGACAGGCTAATGAACACTGAAGCTTTCTTT
.	TRBV27	TRBD1	TRBJ1-5	CTSSLTQGHQPQHF	TGTACCAGCAGTTTAACACAGGGGCATCAGCCCCAGCATTTT
.	TRBV9	.	TRBJ2-1	CASSVEGGEQFF	TGTGCCAGCAGCGTCGAAGGGGGTGAGCAGTTCTTC
once	TRBV4-1	.	TRBJ1-4	CASSQGSQKLFF	TGCGCCAGCAGCCAAGGTTCTCAAAAACTGTTTTTT
.	TRBV6-6	TRBD2	TRBJ2-1	CASRFLAGGSNEQFF	TGTGCCAGCAGGTTTCTAGCGGGGGGTTCAAATGAGCAGTTCTTC
.	TRBV7-9	.	TRBJ1-3	CASDGPTSGNTIYF	TGTGCCAGCGATGGACCGACCTCTGGAAACACCATATATTTT
.	TRBV7-9	.	TRBJ2-3	CASSPPTVTDTQYF	TGTGCCAGCAGCCCGCCGACGGTCACAGATACGCAGTATTTT
.	TRBV20-1	TRBD1	TRBJ2-7	CSAITGTGYEQYF	TGCAGTGCTATCACCGGGACAGGGTACGAGCAGTACTTC
.	TRBV7-8	TRBD1	TRBJ2-7	CASSDQGQGNEQYF	TGTGCCAGCAGCGACCAGGGACAGGGTAACGAGCAGTACTTC
.	TRBV7-9	TRBD1	TRBJ2-5	CASSLALQGTETQYF	TGTGCCAGCAGCTTAGCCTTACAGGGGACGGAGACCCAGTACTTC
many	TRBV3-1	TRBD2	TRBJ2-1	CASSSLAGGPYNEQFF	TGTGCCAGCAGCTCCCTAGCGGGGGGGCCCTACAATGAGCAGTTCTTC
.	TRBV5-6	.	TRBJ1-5	CASSLRLGLRQNQPQHF	TGTGCCAGCAGCCTCCGGCTGGGACTGCGTCAAAATCAGCCCCAGCATTTT